This T cell receptor beta chain was captured in a study of blood T cell repertoires in COVID-19. Study-wide context: Samples taken during acute and convalescent COVID-19 were collected in the United States, Italy and Spain.

Recruits, aged roughly 18 to 95 years, lived in 24 US areas. All exposed participants met a person with COVID-19 within 2 weeks before entering the study. The table came from immunoSEQ multiplex PCR; TCRdb's copy has only in-frame clones and leaves some out. The data hold around 150,000 clones, with roughly 84% observed a single time. This clone came up many times. There are 15 residues in the CDR3. The germline V gene has CDR1 KGHDR and CDR2 SFDVKD. Between the trimmed V and J ends, which lost 0 bases and 5 bases, there was a span of 12 bases. Sequencing input: PBMCs or T cells enriched from blood (not recorded which). This TCR came from a man in his 70s who had been exposed to COVID-19. The V and J genes are TRBV24-1 and TRBJ2-5; the D gene is possibly TRBD2 (5 bases). Here the CDR3 DNA reads TGTGCCACCAGTGATTTGAGGGCGGGCCCGGAGACCCAGTACTTC. It is translated as CATSDLRAGPETQYF.